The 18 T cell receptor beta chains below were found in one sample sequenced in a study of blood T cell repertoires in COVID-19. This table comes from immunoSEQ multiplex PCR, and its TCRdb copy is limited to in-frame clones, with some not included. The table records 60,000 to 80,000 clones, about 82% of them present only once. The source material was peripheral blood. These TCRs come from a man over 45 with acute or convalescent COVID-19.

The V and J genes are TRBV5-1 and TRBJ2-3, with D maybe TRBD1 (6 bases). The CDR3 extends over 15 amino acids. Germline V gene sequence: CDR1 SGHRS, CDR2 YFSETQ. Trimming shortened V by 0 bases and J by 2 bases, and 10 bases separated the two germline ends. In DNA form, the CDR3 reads TGCGCCAGCAGCTTGGATCCAGGGGCCACAGATACGCAGTATTTT. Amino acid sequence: CASSLDPGATDTQYF.

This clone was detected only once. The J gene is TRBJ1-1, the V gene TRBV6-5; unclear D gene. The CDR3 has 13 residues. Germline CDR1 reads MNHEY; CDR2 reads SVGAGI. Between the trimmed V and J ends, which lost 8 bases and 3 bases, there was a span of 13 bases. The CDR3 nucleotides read TGTGCCAGCGGGGAGACCGGGGACACTGAAGCTTTCTTT. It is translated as CASGETGDTEAFF.

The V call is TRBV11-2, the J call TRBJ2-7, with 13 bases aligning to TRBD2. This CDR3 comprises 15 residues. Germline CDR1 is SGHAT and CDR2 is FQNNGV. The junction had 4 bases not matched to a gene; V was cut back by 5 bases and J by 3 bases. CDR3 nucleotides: TGTGCCAGCAGCCTAGGACTAGCGGGGGACTACGAGCAGTACTTC. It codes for CASSLGLAGDYEQYF.

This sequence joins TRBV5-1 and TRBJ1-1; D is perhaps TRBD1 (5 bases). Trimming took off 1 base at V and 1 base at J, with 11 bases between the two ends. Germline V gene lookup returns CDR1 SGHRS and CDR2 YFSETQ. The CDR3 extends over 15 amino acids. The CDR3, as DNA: TGCGCCAGCAGCTTGCTGGGGCTCCCGAACACTGAAGCTTTCTTT. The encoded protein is CASSLLGLPNTEAFF.

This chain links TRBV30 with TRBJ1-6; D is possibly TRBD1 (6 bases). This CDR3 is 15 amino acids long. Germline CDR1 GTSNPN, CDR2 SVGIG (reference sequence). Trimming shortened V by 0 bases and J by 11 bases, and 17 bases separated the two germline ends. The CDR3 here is CAWSVPRGGLTPLHF. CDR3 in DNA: TGTGCCTGGAGTGTACCCAGAGGGGGTTTGACACCCCTCCACTTT.

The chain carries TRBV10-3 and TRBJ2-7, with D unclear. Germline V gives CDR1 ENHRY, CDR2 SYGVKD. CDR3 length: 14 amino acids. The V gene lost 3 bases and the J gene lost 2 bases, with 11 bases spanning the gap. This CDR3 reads CAISEDEVPYEQYV. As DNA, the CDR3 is TGTGCCATCAGTGAAGACGAGGTGCCCTACGAGCAGTACGTC.

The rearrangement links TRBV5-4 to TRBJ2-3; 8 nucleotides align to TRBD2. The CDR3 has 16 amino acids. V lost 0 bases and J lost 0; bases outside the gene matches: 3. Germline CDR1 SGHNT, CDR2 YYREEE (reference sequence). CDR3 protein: CASSLELAASTDTQYF. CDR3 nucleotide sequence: TGTGCCAGCAGCTTGGAACTAGCGGCTAGCACAGATACGCAGTATTTT.

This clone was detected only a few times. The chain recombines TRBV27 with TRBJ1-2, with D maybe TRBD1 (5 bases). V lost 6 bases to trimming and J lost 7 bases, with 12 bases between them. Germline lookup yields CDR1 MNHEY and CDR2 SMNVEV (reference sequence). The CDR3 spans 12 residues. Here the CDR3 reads CASRGRVAGYTF. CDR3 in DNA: TGTGCCAGCAGGGGCAGGGTTGCTGGCTACACCTTC.

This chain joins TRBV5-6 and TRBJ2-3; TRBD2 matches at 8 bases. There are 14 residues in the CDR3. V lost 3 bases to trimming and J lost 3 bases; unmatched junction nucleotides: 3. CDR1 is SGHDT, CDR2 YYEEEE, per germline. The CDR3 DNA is TGTGCCAGCAGCTCTCTAGCGGGTACAGATACGCAGTATTTT. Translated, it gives CASSSLAGTDTQYF.

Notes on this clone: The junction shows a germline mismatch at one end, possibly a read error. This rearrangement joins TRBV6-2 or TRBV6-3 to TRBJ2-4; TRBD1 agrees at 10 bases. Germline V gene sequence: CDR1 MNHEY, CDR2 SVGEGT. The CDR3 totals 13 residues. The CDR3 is CASSSSRQGAFHF. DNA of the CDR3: TGTGCCAGCAGTTCCAGTCGACAGGGGGCCTTCCACTTC.

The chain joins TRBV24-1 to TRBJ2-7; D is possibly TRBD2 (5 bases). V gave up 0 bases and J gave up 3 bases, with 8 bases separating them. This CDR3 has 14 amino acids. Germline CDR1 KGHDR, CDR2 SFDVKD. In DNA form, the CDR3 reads TGTGCCACCAGTGATTTGAGGGAGCTCTACGAGCAGTACGTC. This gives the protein CATSDLRELYEQYV.

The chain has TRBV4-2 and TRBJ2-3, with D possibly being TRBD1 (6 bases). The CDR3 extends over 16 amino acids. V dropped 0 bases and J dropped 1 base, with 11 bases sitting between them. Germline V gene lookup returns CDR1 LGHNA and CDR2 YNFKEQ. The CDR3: CASSQDQSGGTDTQYF. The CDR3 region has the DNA TGTGCCAGCAGCCAAGATCAGTCAGGGGGCACAGATACGCAGTATTTT.

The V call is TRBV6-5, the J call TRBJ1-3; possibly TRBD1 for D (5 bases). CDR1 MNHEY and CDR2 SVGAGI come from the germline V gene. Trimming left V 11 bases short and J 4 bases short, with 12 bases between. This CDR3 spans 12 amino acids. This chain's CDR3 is CAVTAPGNTIYF. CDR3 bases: TGTGCCGTGACAGCCCCAGGAAACACCATATATTTT.

The DNA for the CDR3 is TGCGCCAGCAGCCGCGTAAGACTAGCGGGGGAAGCCAATGAGCAGTTCTTC. It codes for CASSRVRLAGEANEQFF. The chain links TRBV4-1 to TRBJ2-1, with 12 positions matching TRBD2. Germline V gives CDR1 MGHRA, CDR2 YSYEKL. J was trimmed by 6 bases and V by 4 bases; bases with no gene match: 10. The CDR3 is 17 amino acids.

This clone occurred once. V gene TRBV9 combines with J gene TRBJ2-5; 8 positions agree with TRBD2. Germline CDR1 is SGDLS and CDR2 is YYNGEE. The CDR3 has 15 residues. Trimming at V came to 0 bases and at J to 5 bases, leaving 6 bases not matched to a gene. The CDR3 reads CASSVAGTRSETQYF. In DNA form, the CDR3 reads TGTGCCAGCAGCGTAGCCGGGACTAGGAGTGAGACCCAGTACTTC.

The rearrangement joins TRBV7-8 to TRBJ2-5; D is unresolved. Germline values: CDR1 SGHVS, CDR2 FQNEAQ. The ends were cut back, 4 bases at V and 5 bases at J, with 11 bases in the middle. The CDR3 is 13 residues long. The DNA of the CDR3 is TGTGCCAGCAGCTCCGGGTCCTCTGAGACCCAGTACTTC. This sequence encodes CASSSGSSETQYF.

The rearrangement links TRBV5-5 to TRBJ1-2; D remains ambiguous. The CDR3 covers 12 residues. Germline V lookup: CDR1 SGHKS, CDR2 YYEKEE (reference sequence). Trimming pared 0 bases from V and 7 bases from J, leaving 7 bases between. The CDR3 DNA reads TGTGCCAGCAGCTTGGGGGCCGGTGGCTACACCTTC. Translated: CASSLGAGGYTF. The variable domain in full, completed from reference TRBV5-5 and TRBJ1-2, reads DAGVTQSPTHLIKTRGQQVTLRCSPISGHKSVSWYQQVLGQGPQFIFQYYEKEERGRGNFPDRFSARQFPNYSSELNVNALLLGDSALYLCASSLGAGGYTFGSGTRLTVV.

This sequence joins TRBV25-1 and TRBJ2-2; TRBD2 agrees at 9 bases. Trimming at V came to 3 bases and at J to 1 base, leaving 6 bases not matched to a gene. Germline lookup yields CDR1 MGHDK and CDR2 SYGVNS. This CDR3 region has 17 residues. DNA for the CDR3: TGTGCCAGCAGTGATACGTCGACTAGCGGGAACACCGGGGAGCTGTTTTTT. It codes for CASSDTSTSGNTGELFF.